This T cell receptor (beta chain) derives from a study of post-analysis software for immune sequencing data. Overall study: Progressive-relapsing, secondary progressive and relapsing-remitting multiple sclerosis were among the disease courses included.

Study conclusions and caveats: Comparison with controls showed significantly lower normalized Chao1 diversity in multiple sclerosis patients. Strong co-clustering by F measure was seen for same-batch samples. Among 4 or 5 TRBV segments more frequent in patients than controls were TRBV5-6, TRBV5-1 and TRBV20-1.

Unique molecular identifiers were carried by the TCR beta cDNA libraries. TCRdb fed the PCR reads into MiXCR, producing one record per CDR3 protein. The sample shows hundreds of thousands of distinct CDR3 sequences, 25% to 30% of them seen only once. This CDR3 spans 12 amino acids. Trimming took off 7 bases at V and 13 bases at J, with 20 bases between the two ends. CDR1 and CDR2 from the germline V gene are SQVTM and ANQGSEA. As concerns this clonotype: The target antigen is unknown.

Specimen: blood. This sequence joins TRBV29-1 and TRBJ2-4; the D gene is possibly TRBD2 (6 bases). The source is a girl under 18 with multiple sclerosis. This chain's CDR3 is CSGSETGGEQYF. CDR3 nucleotide sequence: TGCAGCGGTTCCGAGACCGGCGGGGAGCAGTACTTC.